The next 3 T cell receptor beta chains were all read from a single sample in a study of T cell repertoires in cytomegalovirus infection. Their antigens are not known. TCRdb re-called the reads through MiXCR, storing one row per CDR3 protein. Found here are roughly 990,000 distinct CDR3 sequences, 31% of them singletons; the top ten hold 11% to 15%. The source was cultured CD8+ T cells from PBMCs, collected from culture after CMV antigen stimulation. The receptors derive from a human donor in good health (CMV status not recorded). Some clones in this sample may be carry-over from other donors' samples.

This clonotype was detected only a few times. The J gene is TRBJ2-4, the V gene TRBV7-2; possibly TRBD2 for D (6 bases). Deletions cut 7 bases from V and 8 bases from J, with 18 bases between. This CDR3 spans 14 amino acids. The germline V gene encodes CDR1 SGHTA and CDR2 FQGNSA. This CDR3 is CASNPPMGGDIQYF. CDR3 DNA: TGTGCCAGCAACCCTCCCATGGGGGGTGACATTCAGTACTTC.

Here the CDR3 DNA reads TGTGCCAGCAGTTTCGGGCCCCAGGCCGACTATGGCTACACCTTC. It translates to CASSFGPQADYGYTF. J is TRBJ1-2 and V is TRBV12-3 or TRBV12-4; D is ambiguous. Trimming shortened V by 3 bases and J by 3 bases, and 14 bases separated the two germline ends. This CDR3 region has 15 residues.

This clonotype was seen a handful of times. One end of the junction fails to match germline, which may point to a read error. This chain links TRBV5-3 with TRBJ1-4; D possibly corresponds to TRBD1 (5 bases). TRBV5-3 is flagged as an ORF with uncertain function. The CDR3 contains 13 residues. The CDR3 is CASSWGGNEKLFF. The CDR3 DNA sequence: TGTGCCAGCAGCTGGGGGGGAAATGAAAAACTGTTTTTT.